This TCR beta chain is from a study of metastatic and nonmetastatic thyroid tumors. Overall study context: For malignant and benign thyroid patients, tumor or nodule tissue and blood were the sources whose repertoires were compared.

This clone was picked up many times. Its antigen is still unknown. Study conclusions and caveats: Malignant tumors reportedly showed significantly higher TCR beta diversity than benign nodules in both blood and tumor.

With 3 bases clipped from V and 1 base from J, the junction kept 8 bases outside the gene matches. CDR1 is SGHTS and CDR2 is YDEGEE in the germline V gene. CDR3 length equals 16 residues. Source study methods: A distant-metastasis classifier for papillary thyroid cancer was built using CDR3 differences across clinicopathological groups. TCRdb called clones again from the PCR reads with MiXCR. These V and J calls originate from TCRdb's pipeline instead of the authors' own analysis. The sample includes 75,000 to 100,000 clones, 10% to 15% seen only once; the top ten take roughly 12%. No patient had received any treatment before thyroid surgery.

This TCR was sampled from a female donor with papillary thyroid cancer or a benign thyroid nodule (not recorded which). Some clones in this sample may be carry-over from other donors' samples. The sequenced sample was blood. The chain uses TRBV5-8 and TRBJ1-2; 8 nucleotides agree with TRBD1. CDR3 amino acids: CASSSRTGRSNYGYTF. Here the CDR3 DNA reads TGTGCCAGCAGCTCCCGGACAGGGCGGAGTAACTATGGCTACACCTTC.